The source of this T cell receptor (beta chain) is a study of T cell repertoires in cytomegalovirus infection. TCRdb reprocessed the reads with MiXCR, giving one entry per CDR3 protein. The sample consists of 480,000 or so distinct CDR3 sequences, approximately 10% of them appearing once. Study-wide results and caveats: Summed frequency of shared TCR beta families picked out CMV carriers who also had the relevant HLA.

This clonotype was found many times. Its cognate antigen is unknown. Germline CDR1 and CDR2: SEHNR and FQNEAQ (reference sequence). V was trimmed by 0 bases and J by 0 bases, leaving 8 bases between them. The CDR3 consists of 15 residues. The sample was PBMCs. The chain couples TRBV7-9 to TRBJ1-1; D might be TRBD1 (5 bases). The source of this sequence is a human donor in good health (CMV status not recorded). Some clones in this sample may be carry-over from other donors' samples. The CDR3 DNA reads as TGTGCCAGCAGCTTAGCCAGGGCGATGAACACTGAAGCTTTCTTT. The encoded protein is CASSLARAMNTEAFF.